The 9 T cell receptor beta chains below come from one sample, sequenced in a study of post-analysis software for immune sequencing data. Study-wide points: Roughly five TRBV segments appeared more often in patients than in controls, and TRBV5-6, TRBV5-1 and TRBV20-1 were among these.

Unique molecular identifiers were built into the TCR beta cDNA libraries. TCRdb redid the calling of the PCR reads with MiXCR, one entry per CDR3 protein. This table holds 550,000 to 700,000 distinct CDR3 sequences, about 40% found once. The antigens of these receptors remain unknown. Material: blood. These receptors originate from a girl under 18 with multiple sclerosis.

This clonotype occurred a few times. V usage is TRBV6-5 and J usage is TRBJ1-2; TRBD1 agrees at 7 bases. Germline V gives CDR1 MNHEY, CDR2 SVGAGI. This CDR3 contains 14 residues. The junction had 9 bases not matched to a gene; V was cut back by 7 bases and J by 4 bases. In DNA form, the CDR3 reads TGTGCCAGCAACCCAGGGGGAAAGGCCTATGGCTACACCTTC. Encoded protein: CASNPGGKAYGYTF.

V usage is TRBV19 and J usage is TRBJ1-2; D may be TRBD1 (5 bases). V lost 9 bases, J lost 5 bases, and 16 bases lay in between. The CDR3 runs 13 residues. Germline V lookup: CDR1 LNHDA, CDR2 SQIVND (reference sequence). CDR3 protein: CASETDEGYGYTF. Here the CDR3 DNA reads TGTGCCAGCGAGACAGATGAAGGGTATGGCTACACCTTC.

The chain couples TRBV7-9 to TRBJ2-2, with D hard to call. The V and J ends lost 0 bases and 6 bases respectively, with 14 bases between them. Germline V gene data show CDR1 as SEHNR and CDR2 as FQNEAQ (reference sequence). This CDR3 has 16 residues. This CDR3 is CASSLAAGPRPGELFF. CDR3 bases: TGTGCCAGCAGCTTAGCGGCAGGTCCCCGGCCCGGGGAGCTGTTTTTT.

The chain has TRBV7-4 and TRBJ1-6, with D unresolved. Germline loops: CDR1 SGHVT, CDR2 SQSDAQ. V shed 1 base and J shed 8 bases, with 12 bases lying between them. The CDR3 is made up of 15 amino acids. CDR3 amino acids: CASSLVRQYDSPLHF. The CDR3 DNA reads TGTGCCAGCAGCTTAGTTCGGCAGTACGATTCACCCCTCCACTTT.

The chain has TRBV12-3 or TRBV12-4 and TRBJ2-1; the D call may be TRBD1 or TRBD2 (5 bases each). The V gene lost 7 bases and the J gene lost 7 bases, with 20 bases spanning the gap. CDR3 length equals 15 residues. Written as DNA, the CDR3 is TGTGCCAGCACCCACCCGGGGCTAGCAGGAAATGAGCAGTTCTTC. Its protein product is CASTHPGLAGNEQFF.

There are a few counts of this clonotype. The V and J genes are TRBV20-1 and TRBJ2-7, with TRBD1 identical over 10 bases. Trimming at V came to 4 bases and at J to 2 bases, leaving 8 bases not matched to a gene. The CDR3 extends over 15 amino acids. CDR1 DFQATT and CDR2 SNEGSKA come from the germline V gene (reference sequence). CDR3 amino acids: CSANPRDRGPYEQYF. CDR3 DNA: TGCAGTGCTAACCCTCGGGACAGGGGTCCCTACGAGCAGTACTTC.

This chain connects TRBV3-1 to TRBJ2-3, with D tentatively TRBD1 (6 bases). Germline V lookup: CDR1 LGHDT, CDR2 YNNKEL (reference sequence). The CDR3 is made up of 15 amino acids. V gave up 5 bases and J gave up 8 bases, with 20 bases separating them. CDR3 in amino acids: CASSIFRDTVGTQYF. The CDR3 DNA sequence: TGTGCCAGCAGCATCTTCCGGGACACCGTGGGTACGCAGTATTTT.

The chain combines TRBV6-2 or TRBV6-3 with TRBJ2-7; TRBD2 aligns across 8 bases. The germline V gene encodes CDR1 MNHEY and CDR2 SVGEGT. The CDR3 contains 14 residues. With 7 bases clipped from V and 1 base from J, the junction kept 6 bases outside the gene matches. CDR3 DNA sequence: TGTGCCAGCACTCTTAGCGGGATTTCCTACGAGCAGTACTTC. Protein: CASTLSGISYEQYF.

This clonotype was seen a few times. CDR3 sequence (DNA): TGTGCCAGCAGTTTACAGGGTGATACTGAAGCTTTCTTT. Translating gives CASSLQGDTEAFF. The chain recombines TRBV12-3 or TRBV12-4 with TRBJ1-1; TRBD1 is a possible D gene (5 bases). V lost 2 bases, J lost 5 bases, and 9 bases lay in between. The CDR3 totals 13 residues.